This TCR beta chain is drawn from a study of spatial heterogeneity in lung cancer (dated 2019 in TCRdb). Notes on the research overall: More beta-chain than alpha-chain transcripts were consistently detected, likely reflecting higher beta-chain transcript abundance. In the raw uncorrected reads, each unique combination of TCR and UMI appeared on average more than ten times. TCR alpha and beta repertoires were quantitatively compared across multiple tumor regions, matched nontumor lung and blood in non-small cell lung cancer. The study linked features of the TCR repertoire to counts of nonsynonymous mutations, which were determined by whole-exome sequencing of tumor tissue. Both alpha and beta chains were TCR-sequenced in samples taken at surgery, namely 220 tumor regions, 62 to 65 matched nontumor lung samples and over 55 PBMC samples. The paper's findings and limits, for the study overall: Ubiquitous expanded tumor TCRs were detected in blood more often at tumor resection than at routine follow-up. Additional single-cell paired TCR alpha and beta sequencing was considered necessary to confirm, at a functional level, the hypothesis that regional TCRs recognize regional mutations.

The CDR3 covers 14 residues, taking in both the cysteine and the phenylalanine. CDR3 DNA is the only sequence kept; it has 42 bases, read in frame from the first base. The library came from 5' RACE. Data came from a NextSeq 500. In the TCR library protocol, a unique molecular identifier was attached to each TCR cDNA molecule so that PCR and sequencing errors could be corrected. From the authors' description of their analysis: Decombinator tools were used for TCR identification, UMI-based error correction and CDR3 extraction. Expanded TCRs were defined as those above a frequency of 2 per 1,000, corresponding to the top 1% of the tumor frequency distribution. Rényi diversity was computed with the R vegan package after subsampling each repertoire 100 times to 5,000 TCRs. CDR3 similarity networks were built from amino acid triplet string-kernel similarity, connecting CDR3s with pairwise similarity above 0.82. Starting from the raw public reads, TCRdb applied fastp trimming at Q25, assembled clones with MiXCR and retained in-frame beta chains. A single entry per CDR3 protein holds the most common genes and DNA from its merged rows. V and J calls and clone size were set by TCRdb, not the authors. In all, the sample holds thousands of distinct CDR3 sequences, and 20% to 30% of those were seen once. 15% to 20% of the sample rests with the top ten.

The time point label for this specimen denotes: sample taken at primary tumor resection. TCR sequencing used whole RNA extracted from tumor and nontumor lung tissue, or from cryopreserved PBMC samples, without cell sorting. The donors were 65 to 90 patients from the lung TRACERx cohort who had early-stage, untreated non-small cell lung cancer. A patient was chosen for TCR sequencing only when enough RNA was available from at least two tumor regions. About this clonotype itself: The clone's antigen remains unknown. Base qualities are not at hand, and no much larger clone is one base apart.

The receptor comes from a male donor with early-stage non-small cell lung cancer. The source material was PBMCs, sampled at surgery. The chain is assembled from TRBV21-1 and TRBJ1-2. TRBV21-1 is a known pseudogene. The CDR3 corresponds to CASSKPVLLYGYTF. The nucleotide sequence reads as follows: TGTGCCAGCAGCAAACCAGTGTTACTCTATGGCTACACCTTC.